One and the same sample provided the 21 T cell receptor beta chains below, sequenced in a study of shared clonotypes between healthy human individuals. Sequencing was performed with immunoSEQ multiplex PCR; in TCRdb, only in-frame clones are kept and a portion is missing. Altogether approximately 2.1 million clones are present, roughly 93% being singletons, with the ten largest covering about 0.37%. The sample was naive CD4+ T cells from PBMCs. Subset of the sample: CD45RA+ positively selected. Receptors were obtained from a man between 18 and 35 years old in good health. Some clones in this sample may be carry-over from other donors' samples.

This clone appeared a single time. V gene TRBV12-5 combines with J gene TRBJ2-1; 13 nucleotides line up with TRBD2. J lost 3 bases, V lost 6 bases, and 5 bases had no gene match. Germline CDR1 and CDR2: LGHNT and FRNRAP. The CDR3 loop spans 16 amino acids. The CDR3 bases are TGTGCTAGTGGCCTTAGACTAGCGGGAGGCTACAATGAGCAGTTCTTC. Translating gives CASGLRLAGGYNEQFF. The complete variable domain, with remaining parts taken from reference TRBV12-5 and TRBJ2-1, reads DARVTQTPRHKVTEMGQEVTMRCQPILGHNTVFWYRQTMMQGLELLAYFRNRAPLDDSGMPKDRFSAEMPDATLATLKIQPSEPRDSAVYFCASGLRLAGGYNEQFFGPGTRLTVL.

The chain is built from TRBV5-1 and TRBJ2-1; 7 bases agree with TRBD1. Germline V lookup: CDR1 SGHRS, CDR2 YFSETQ. This CDR3 spans 16 amino acids. After removal of 0 bases from V and 5 bases from J, the junction contained 8 bases not matched to a gene. CDR3 loop: CASSLAVGQSNNEQFF. The CDR3 DNA sequence: TGCGCCAGCAGCTTGGCCGTGGGACAGAGTAACAATGAGCAGTTCTTC.

Turning to this clone: In the same sample, other DNA sequences code for this CDR3. The V gene is TRBV2, the J gene TRBJ2-5; D not resolved. Germline V gene lookup returns CDR1 SNHLY and CDR2 FYNNEI. This CDR3 spans 12 amino acids. Trimming took off 3 bases at V and 4 bases at J, with 6 bases between the two ends. The CDR3 nucleotides are TGTGCCAGCAGTGACCGTGTAGAGACCCAGTACTTC. This translates into CASSDRVETQYF.

The CDR3 loop is CASKRAGTTDTQYF. Written as DNA, the CDR3 is TGTGCCAGCAAGAGGGCAGGGACCACAGATACGCAGTATTTT. This chain connects TRBV19 to TRBJ2-3, with D perhaps matching TRBD1 or TRBD2 (5 bases each). Germline V gene sequence: CDR1 LNHDA, CDR2 SQIVND (reference sequence). CDR3 length equals 14 residues. The V end lost 9 bases, the J end lost 2 bases, and 15 bases lay between the germline ends. Full variable domain (rest looked up from reference TRBV19 and TRBJ2-3): DGGITQSPKYLFRKEGQNVTLSCEQNLNHDAMYWYRQDPGQGLRLIYYSQIVNDFQKGDIAEGYSVSREKKESFPLTVTSAQKNPTAFYLCASKRAGTTDTQYFGPGTRLTVL.

The chain combines TRBV5-1 with TRBJ2-5; a weak D match, TRBD1 (5 bases). V lost 2 bases and J 3 bases, leaving 11 bases between the germline ends. Germline-derived CDR1 and CDR2 are SGHRS and YFSETQ. The CDR3 is 14 residues long. The CDR3 protein is CASSFQGRKETQYF. In DNA, the CDR3 is TGCGCCAGCAGCTTCCAGGGAAGGAAAGAGACCCAGTACTTC. Drawing the rest from reference TRBV5-1 and TRBJ2-5, the complete variable domain is KAGVTQTPRYLIKTRGQQVTLSCSPISGHRSVSWYQQTPGQGLQFLFEYFSETQRNKGNFPGRFSGRQFSNSRSEMNVSTLELGDSALYLCASSFQGRKETQYFGPGTRLLVL.

Written as DNA, the CDR3 is TGTGCCAGCAGCCCGGGTGGAACAGGTGACACTGAAGCTTTCTTT. Protein: CASSPGGTGDTEAFF. The chain joins TRBV5-4 to TRBJ1-1; perhaps TRBD1 as D (5 bases). The CDR3 covers 15 residues. With 4 bases removed from V and 3 bases from J, the gap between germline ends came to 16 bases. Germline assignment: CDR1 SGHNT and CDR2 YYREEE (reference sequence).

This chain connects TRBV7-9 to TRBJ2-3; 16 nucleotides line up with TRBD2. Germline V gene lookup returns CDR1 SEHNR and CDR2 FQNEAQ (reference sequence). CDR3 length: 17 amino acids. Trimming took 4 bases from V and 2 from J; bases not matched to a gene: 3. The CDR3 protein is CASSWGLAGGYTDTQYF. The CDR3 nucleotides are TGTGCCAGCAGCTGGGGACTAGCGGGAGGGTACACAGATACGCAGTATTTT.

The gene calls are TRBV30 and TRBJ2-2; possibly TRBD2 for D (6 bases). Deletions cut 5 bases from V and 3 bases from J, with 13 bases between. CDR3 length: 14 amino acids. Germline assignment: CDR1 GTSNPN and CDR2 SVGIG (reference sequence). CDR3 nucleotide sequence: TGTGCCTGGGTTAGGGAGGTGGACACCGGGGAGCTGTTTTTT. This codes for CAWVREVDTGELFF. The entire variable domain, with the rest obtained from reference TRBV30 and TRBJ2-2, is as follows: SQTIHQWPATLVQPVGSPLSLECTVEGTSNPNLYWYRQAAGRGLQLLFYSVGIGQISSEVPQNLSASRPQDRQFILSSKKLLLSDSGFYLCAWVREVDTGELFFGEGSRLTVL.

This chain connects TRBV5-6 to TRBJ2-6; no firm D call. The CDR3 extends over 18 amino acids. Deletions cut 1 base from V and 2 bases from J, with 16 bases between. Germline V gene data show CDR1 as SGHDT and CDR2 as YYEEEE. The CDR3 sequence: CASSLPRMGFAGANVLTF. The CDR3 nucleotides are TGTGCCAGCAGCTTGCCCAGGATGGGTTTTGCTGGGGCCAACGTCCTGACTTTC.

This chain uses TRBV7-2 with TRBJ2-7; D unresolved. The V and J ends lost 3 bases and 9 bases respectively, with 18 bases between them. The CDR3 extends over 14 amino acids. Germline V gene lookup returns CDR1 SGHTA and CDR2 FQGNSA. CDR3 DNA: TGTGCCAGCAGCTTCGGGCAGGCCCCCGCTGGGCAGTACTTC. Translating it yields CASSFGQAPAGQYF.

This chain's CDR3 is CASLPWPAPRDEQFF. The CDR3 nucleotides are TGTGCCAGCTTACCATGGCCCGCTCCGAGGGATGAGCAGTTCTTC. The chain has TRBV7-2 and TRBJ2-1, with a weak D call TRBD2 (5 bases). This CDR3 region has 15 residues. Trimming pared 8 bases from V and 8 bases from J, leaving 22 bases between. Germline values: CDR1 SGHTA, CDR2 FQGNSA. Supplemented by reference TRBV7-2 and TRBJ2-1, the full variable domain reads GAGVSQSPSNKVTEKGKDVELRCDPISGHTALYWYRQSLGQGLEFLIYFQGNSAPDKSGLPSDRFSAERTGGSVSTLTIQRTQQEDSAVYLCASLPWPAPRDEQFFGPGTRLTVL.

This clone has just one count. The chain is built from TRBV28 and TRBJ2-1; perhaps D is TRBD1 or TRBD2 (5 bases each). This CDR3 comprises 16 residues. CDR1 is MDHEN, CDR2 SYDVKM, per germline. The V and J ends lost 7 bases and 0 bases respectively, with 16 bases between them. This CDR3 reads CASTLFGGVSYNEQFF. The CDR3 DNA follows: TGTGCCAGCACCCTTTTTGGGGGAGTCTCCTACAATGAGCAGTTCTTC.

The V and J genes are TRBV5-6 and TRBJ2-1; 10 bases are shared with TRBD1. The V gene's germline CDR1 is SGHDT and CDR2 YYEEEE. The CDR3 spans 18 residues. The ends lost 3 bases at V and 2 bases at J; junction bases unmatched: 11. The CDR3 DNA sequence: TGTGCCAGCAGCTCACCGACTCCCGGGACAGGGGCCTACAATGAGCAGTTCTTC. It translates to CASSSPTPGTGAYNEQFF.

V usage is TRBV28 and J usage is TRBJ1-6, with D possibly being TRBD1 (5 bases). The germline gives CDR1 MDHEN, CDR2 SYDVKM. Between the trimmed V and J ends, which lost 2 bases and 5 bases, there was a span of 19 bases. The CDR3 totals 18 residues. DNA for the CDR3: TGTGCCAGCAGTTTACCTGGCGGTCGGGGCAGGGATAATTCACCCCTCCACTTT. Residues: CASSLPGGRGRDNSPLHF.

The chain is built from TRBV2 and TRBJ2-2; D gene ambiguous. Germline V lookup: CDR1 SNHLY, CDR2 FYNNEI. Trimming left V 6 bases short and J 0 bases short, with 8 bases between. The CDR3 covers 14 residues. The DNA for the CDR3 is TGTGCCAGCAGAGGCGATCCGAACACCGGGGAGCTGTTTTTT. Its translation is CASRGDPNTGELFF.

The rearrangement joins TRBV18 to TRBJ1-1; D unclear. V lost 2 bases to trimming and J lost 4 bases, with 11 bases between them. CDR3 length: 14 residues. CDR1 KGHSH and CDR2 LQKENI come from the germline V gene. CDR3 in amino acids: CASSPGFPGTEAFF. CDR3 DNA sequence: TGTGCCAGCTCACCAGGGTTCCCCGGCACTGAAGCTTTCTTT.

The chain is built from TRBV5-4 and TRBJ1-2, with D possibly matching TRBD1 (5 bases). The length of the CDR3 is 14 residues. Trimming cost V 0 bases and J 4 bases, with 10 bases left between them. Germline assignment: CDR1 SGHNT and CDR2 YYREEE (reference sequence). The CDR3 protein is CASSLDGRAYGYTF. CDR3 DNA sequence: TGTGCCAGCAGCTTGGACGGCAGGGCCTATGGCTACACCTTC.

As for this clone: A much more abundant neighbour one base away suggests this may be a read error. Other DNA sequences from this sample encode an identical CDR3 as well. The J gene is TRBJ2-5, the V gene TRBV5-1; D is perhaps TRBD1 (5 bases). The CDR3 sequence is 12 residues long. Per the germline V gene, CDR1 is SGHRS and CDR2 is YFSETQ. The germline V and J ends were trimmed by 0 bases and 5 bases, with 5 bases remaining between them. The CDR3 DNA reads TGCGCCAGCAGCTTGGCAGGGGAGACCCAGTACTTC. Translating gives CASSLAGETQYF.

The chain is built from TRBV11-1 and TRBJ2-7, with TRBD2 identical over 8 bases. J gave up 5 bases and V 4 bases, and 19 bases lay outside the gene matches. CDR3 length equals 18 residues. CDR1 SGHAT and CDR2 FQDESV come from the germline V gene (reference sequence). The CDR3 DNA reads TGTGCCAGCAGCTCGCCCCATTATAGCGGGGACCCCGCCGACGAGCAGTACTTC. Translation: CASSSPHYSGDPADEQYF.

Here the CDR3 reads CASSVTSNTEAFF. In DNA form, the CDR3 reads TGTGCCAGCAGTGTAACGTCGAACACTGAAGCTTTCTTT. V and J are TRBV6-4 and TRBJ1-1; D remains ambiguous. Germline loops: CDR1 MRHNA, CDR2 SNTAGT. The CDR3 extends over 13 amino acids. Trimming took 4 bases from V and 1 from J, leaving 7 bases between them.

Concerning this clone itself: This same CDR3 is encoded by further DNA sequences in the sample. The genes are TRBV15 and TRBJ2-7; 7 bases line up with TRBD2. Germline V gene data show CDR1 as LNHNV and CDR2 as YYDKDF (reference sequence). Trimming cost V 0 bases and J 7 bases; bases outside gene matches: 3. The CDR3 spans 13 residues. The CDR3 loop reads CATSRDVGGEQYF. As DNA, the CDR3 is TGTGCCACCAGCAGAGATGTGGGAGGGGAGCAGTACTTC.